This is a list of T cell receptor beta chains from one sample in a study of T cells after yellow fever vaccination. TCRdb passed the 5' RACE reads through MiXCR, listing each CDR3 protein once. The sample lists 200,000 to 300,000 distinct CDR3 sequences, 10% to 15% occurring once. The starting material was CD4+ T cells sorted from PBMCs, obtained 45 days after the yellow fever booster vaccination. These receptor sequences come from a man aged 30 to 39 who received the YFV17D yellow fever vaccine. The CDR3 runs from the conserved cysteine through the conserved F or W. Each record gives: clone size, D gene, J gene, V gene, CDR3 DNA, CDR3 protein. A D gene is named only where the DNA matches it firmly. Clone size is not always given. Where it is, it says once, few, many or a class for expanded clones.

few | TRBD1 | TRBJ1-5 | TRBV24-1 | TGTGCCACCAGTGATCCAGGGACAGGAGGCAATCAGCCCCAGCATTTT | CATSDPGTGGNQPQHF
. | . | TRBJ2-5 | TRBV11-2 | TGTGCCAGCAGCCACAGGACGGGGAGAGAGACCCAGTACTTC | CASSHRTGRETQYF
few | . | TRBJ2-1 | TRBV29-1 | TGCAGCGCCGGTCGGTCCAGGGCCCATGAGCAGTTCTTC | CSAGRSRAHEQFF
many | . | TRBJ2-3 | TRBV20-1 | TGCAGTGCTAGTGACCGGGGGAGCACAGATACGCAGTATTTT | CSASDRGSTDTQYF
few | . | TRBJ2-7 | TRBV4-3 | TGCGCCAGCAGCCAAGATACACCTGGCGAGCAGTACTTC | CASSQDTPGEQYF
many | . | TRBJ2-7 | TRBV20-1 | TGCAGCACCTCAGGGCGAACCGGGACTTTTTACTTC | CSTSGRTGTFYF
few | . | TRBJ1-1 | TRBV5-1 | TGCGCCAGCAGCTTTGGACAGATCAACACTGAAGCTTTCTTT | CASSFGQINTEAFF
. | TRBD2 | TRBJ2-7 | TRBV6-1 | TGTGCCAGCAGTAGGGGACTAGCGGGAGTTCAGGAGCAGTACTTC | CASSRGLAGVQEQYF
many | TRBD1 | TRBJ2-1 | TRBV18 | TGTGCCAGCTCACCGACGACGACAGGGGGAATCAATGAGCAGTTCTTC | CASSPTTTGGINEQFF
few | . | TRBJ2-2 | TRBV29-1 | TGCAGCGCCATGTCAGGCGGGGAGCTGTTTTTT | CSAMSGGELFF
. | . | TRBJ1-6 | TRBV4-3 | TGCGCCAGCAGCCAAGATTTTAGCAGAGGCGGCAGAAATTCACCCCTCCACTTT | CASSQDFSRGGRNSPLHF
few | TRBD2 | TRBJ2-7 | TRBV7-2 | TGTGCCACCCACTTAACGGGAGGGCCATCCGAGCAGTACTTC | CATHLTGGPSEQYF
few | TRBD1 | TRBJ2-7 | TRBV6-5 | TGTGCCAGCAGTAGGACAGGGAAAGAGCAGTACTTC | CASSRTGKEQYF
. | . | TRBJ2-1 | TRBV3-1 | TGTGCCAGCAGGTCTGGGCGGGAACTCTCCTACAATGAGCAGTTCTTC | CASRSGRELSYNEQFF
. | . | TRBJ2-2 | TRBV12-3/TRBV12-4 | TGTGCCAGCAGTTTAGGGGTTATGAGGGAGCTGTTTTTT | CASSLGVMRELFF
few | . | TRBJ1-2 | TRBV24-1 | TGTGCCACCAGTAGGAGTAACTATGGCTACACCTTC | CATSRSNYGYTF
many | . | TRBJ1-2 | TRBV5-6 | TGTGCCAGCAGCTTGGATTATGGCTACACCTTC | CASSLDYGYTF
. | . | TRBJ2-7 | TRBV27 | TGTGCCAGCAGTCCCATAAATCGGGGGTCCTACGAGCAGTACTTC | CASSPINRGSYEQYF
. | TRBD2 | TRBJ2-2 | TRBV11-2 | TGTGCCAGCAGACCCGGGAGGCTAGCGGGACCCACCGGGGAGCTGTTTTTT | CASRPGRLAGPTGELFF
. | TRBD2 | TRBJ2-7 | TRBV10-3 | TGTGCCATCAGTGGGGGGACTAGCAGTTACGAGCAGTACTTC | CAISGGTSSYEQYF
few | . | TRBJ2-3 | TRBV12-3/TRBV12-4 | TGTGCCAGCAGTTTAGGGATGGGAAGAGATACGCAGTATTTT | CASSLGMGRDTQYF
few | . | TRBJ1-1 | TRBV20-1 | TGCAGTGCGGTACAGACGAACACTGAAGCTTTCTTT | CSAVQTNTEAFF
. | . | TRBJ1-3 | TRBV5-1 | TGCGCCAGCAGCTCAACAGGGTTCTCTGGAAACACCATATATTTT | CASSSTGFSGNTIYF
. | TRBD2 | TRBJ2-7 | TRBV20-1 | TGCAGTGTCGAGCGGGAGGCCTACGAGCAGTACTTC | CSVEREAYEQYF
. | . | TRBJ2-5 | TRBV7-2 | TGTGCCAGCAGCTTCGGGGCGGGGGAGACCCAGTACTTC | CASSFGAGETQYF